Listed here are 28 T cell receptor beta chains from one sample, sequenced in a study of shared clonotypes between healthy human individuals. Positively selected for CCR7, the CD45RO-negative cells used as naive CD8 cells excluded terminally differentiated effector memory CD45RA+ cells. Sequencing was performed with immunoSEQ multiplex PCR; in TCRdb, only in-frame clones are kept and a portion is missing. The table shows 1.5 million to 2.5 million clones, with about 95% occurring only once. The sequenced sample was naive CD8+ T cells sorted from blood. These receptors came from a man in his late teens or twenties in good health.

The chain recombines TRBV29-1 with TRBJ1-5; D not resolved. The CDR3 totals 14 residues. V shed 8 bases and J shed 0 bases, with 14 bases lying between them. CDR1 is SQVTM and CDR2 is ANQGSEA in the germline V gene. As DNA, the CDR3 is TGCAGCCCCCCACCCAGATATAGCAATCAGCCCCAGCATTTT. It yields the protein CSPPPRYSNQPQHF.

Worth noting for this clone: This sample includes further DNA sequences coding for the same CDR3. The V gene is TRBV11-2, the J gene TRBJ2-7; a possible D gene is TRBD1 (5 bases). Trimming cost V 1 base and J 2 bases, with 9 bases left between them. CDR3 size: 14 residues. CDR1 and CDR2 (germline): SGHAT, FQNNGV. Here the CDR3 reads CASSLAPGTYEQYF. The CDR3, as DNA: TGTGCCAGCAGCTTAGCCCCAGGGACCTACGAGCAGTACTTC.

This chain joins TRBV5-6 and TRBJ2-7; weak D call: TRBD2 (5 bases). There are 14 residues in the CDR3. Trimming left V 0 bases short and J 5 bases short, with 12 bases between. Per the germline V gene, CDR1 is SGHDT and CDR2 is YYEEEE. The CDR3 DNA is TGTGCCAGCAGCTTGGCCGAGGGAGTCGACGAGCAGTACTTC. Its protein is CASSLAEGVDEQYF.

The chain uses TRBV2 and TRBJ2-1, with 7 bases that match TRBD2. J gave up 9 bases and V 0 bases, and 2 bases lay outside the gene matches. This CDR3 comprises 13 residues. Looked up from germline, CDR1 is SNHLY and CDR2 is FYNNEI. This CDR3 reads CASSEAPGGEQFF. DNA of the CDR3: TGTGCCAGCAGTGAAGCGCCGGGAGGTGAGCAGTTCTTC. Looking up the rest from reference TRBV2 and TRBJ2-1 gives the full variable domain: EPEVTQTPSHQVTQMGQEVILRCVPISNHLYFYWYRQILGQKVEFLVSFYNNEISEKSEIFDDQFSVERPDGSNFTLKIRSTKLEDSAMYFCASSEAPGGEQFFGPGTRLTVL.

The V gene is TRBV5-6, the J gene TRBJ2-1, with D unresolved. Germline V gene data show CDR1 as SGHDT and CDR2 as YYEEEE. Trimming stripped 4 bases from V and 14 bases from J, with 16 bases between. The CDR3 is 12 residues long. The CDR3 bases are TGTGCCAGCAGCCCACAGACTGACCGGGAGTTCTTC. Amino acid sequence: CASSPQTDREFF.

In the case of this clone: The same CDR3 can be traced to other DNA sequences in this sample. The CDR3 coding sequence is TGTGCCAGCAGCTTAGAGGGCACAGATACGCAGTATTTT. This translates into CASSLEGTDTQYF. The chain carries TRBV11-2 and TRBJ2-3; D unresolved. The CDR3 covers 13 residues. The V end lost 0 bases, the J end lost 1 base, and 2 bases lay between the germline ends. The V gene's germline CDR1 is SGHAT and CDR2 FQNNGV.

In regard to this clone: The identical CDR3 is also encoded by other nucleotide sequences in the sample. The chain recombines TRBV5-6 with TRBJ1-5; no clear D gene. V was pared by 2 bases and J by 4 bases, with 7 bases between. The germline CDR1 and CDR2 sequences are SGHDT and YYEEEE. This CDR3 is built from 13 residues. CDR3 bases: TGTGCCAGCAGCTTCGGGGTGAATCAGCCCCAGCATTTT. This gives the protein CASSFGVNQPQHF.

The V gene is TRBV2, the J gene TRBJ2-7, with D possibly TRBD1 on 5 matching bases. The V gene's germline CDR1 is SNHLY and CDR2 FYNNEI. CDR3 length equals 15 residues. Between the trimmed V and J ends, which lost 0 bases and 2 bases, there was a span of 11 bases. CDR3 sequence reads: CASSEAPGIAYEQYF. Written as DNA, the CDR3 is TGTGCCAGCAGTGAAGCACCAGGGATTGCCTACGAGCAGTACTTC.

As to this clone: At the DNA level, this CDR3 is encoded by other sequences in the same sample as well. For the CDR3, the DNA is TGTGCCAGCAGCGTAGATGGGGGGAGCTCCTACAATGAGCAGTTCTTC. Encoded protein: CASSVDGGSSYNEQFF. The V and J genes are TRBV9 and TRBJ2-1, with D possibly matching TRBD2 (6 bases). The CDR3 is made up of 16 amino acids. Trimming took 0 bases from V and 0 from J, leaving 10 bases between them. The germline V gene encodes CDR1 SGDLS and CDR2 YYNGEE. Based on the CDR3 plus reference TRBV9 and TRBJ2-1, the full variable domain is DSGVTQTPKHLITATGQRVTLRCSPRSGDLSVYWYQQSLDQGLQFLIQYYNGEERAKGNILERFSAQQFPDLHSELNLSSLELGDSALYFCASSVDGGSSYNEQFFGPGTRLTVL.

CDR3 sequence reads: CASSPTPGQGTDEYF. The CDR3 nucleotides read TGTGCCAGCAGCCCAACACCGGGACAGGGGACGGACGAGTACTTC. The V and J genes are TRBV5-4 and TRBJ2-5; 10 bases agree with TRBD1. The germline CDR1 and CDR2 sequences are SGHNT and YYREEE (reference sequence). The CDR3 contains 15 residues. Germline trimming cut 4 bases from V and 12 bases from J; bases unmatched to any gene: 15.

V gene TRBV25-1 combines with J gene TRBJ1-6; no definite D call. The CDR3 consists of 17 residues. Germline-derived CDR1 and CDR2 are MGHDK and SYGVNS. V lost 1 base and J lost 4, with 14 bases in between. The CDR3: CASSESFGVDYNSPLHF. The CDR3 DNA is TGTGCCAGCAGTGAATCCTTCGGGGTGGATTATAATTCACCCCTCCACTTT.

The chain employs TRBV4-3 and TRBJ2-2, with no clear D. The length of the CDR3 is 13 residues. Trimming took 0 bases from V and 9 from J, leaving 8 bases between them. Per the germline V gene, CDR1 is LGHNA and CDR2 is YSLEER. The CDR3 reads CASSQDWGWELFF. CDR3 coding DNA: TGCGCCAGCAGCCAAGATTGGGGATGGGAGCTGTTTTTT.

V usage is TRBV5-4 and J usage is TRBJ2-7, with D possibly TRBD1 on 6 matching bases. V lost 2 bases, J lost 2 bases, and 11 bases lay in between. The CDR3 sequence is 14 residues long. From germline, CDR1 is SGHNT and CDR2 YYREEE (reference sequence). Written as DNA, the CDR3 is TGTGCCAGCAGCTTTTCAGGGGATCCCTACGAGCAGTACTTC. Its protein is CASSFSGDPYEQYF.

This rearrangement joins TRBV11-2 to TRBJ2-1; maybe TRBD1 (5 bases). Trimming pared 1 base from V and 9 bases from J, leaving 13 bases between. CDR3 size: 14 residues. Germline V CDR1 and CDR2: SGHAT, FQNNGV. In DNA, the CDR3 is TGTGCCAGCAGCTTAGTCGCAGGGTACGGTGAGCAGTTCTTC. This sequence encodes CASSLVAGYGEQFF.

With respect to this clone: Different DNA sequences within this sample yield the same CDR3. The chain joins TRBV4-3 to TRBJ2-3; D not resolved. V lost 0 bases, J lost 2 bases, and 3 bases lay in between. The CDR3 loop spans 13 amino acids. Germline CDR1 and CDR2: LGHNA and YSLEER. The CDR3 nucleotides read TGCGCCAGCAGCCAAGATCACACAGATACGCAGTATTTT. Its translation is CASSQDHTDTQYF.

The V and J genes are TRBV28 and TRBJ2-1; D unclear. Germline assignment: CDR1 MDHEN and CDR2 SYDVKM. The V end was cut by 5 bases, the J end by 7 bases, with 9 bases between. The CDR3 sequence is 12 residues long. This CDR3 reads CASSTTQNEQFF. The CDR3 DNA reads TGTGCCAGCAGTACGACGCAGAATGAGCAGTTCTTC.

The J gene is TRBJ2-7, the V gene TRBV6-6, with D maybe TRBD2 (6 bases). Trimming took off 10 bases at V and 3 bases at J, with 16 bases between the two ends. There are 13 residues in the CDR3. CDR1 MNHNY and CDR2 SVGAGI come from the germline V gene (reference sequence). The CDR3 loop reads CATTAWRGYEQYF. CDR3 DNA: TGTGCCACCACCGCCTGGCGGGGCTACGAGCAGTACTTC.

For this clone: Other DNA sequences in the same sample also yield this CDR3. This sequence joins TRBV27 and TRBJ1-2, with 10 bases that match TRBD1. Trimming took 0 bases from V and 7 from J; bases not matched to a gene: 2. The CDR3 spans 14 residues. Germline assignment: CDR1 MNHEY and CDR2 SMNVEV (reference sequence). CDR3 in amino acids: CASSLSGTGAGYTF. DNA of the CDR3: TGTGCCAGCAGTTTATCCGGGACAGGGGCTGGCTACACCTTC.

Only one count was recorded for this clone. The CDR3 here is CSVYGLAGDEQYF. As DNA, the CDR3 is TGCAGCGTTTACGGACTAGCGGGAGACGAGCAGTACTTC. This chain links TRBV29-1 with TRBJ2-7; 13 bases line up with TRBD2. V was pared by 5 bases and J by 5 bases, with 3 bases of the junction left unmatched. Germline CDR1 SQVTM, CDR2 ANQGSEA. The CDR3 loop spans 13 amino acids.

The CDR3 is CAWSDGLGYTF. For the CDR3, the DNA is TGTGCCTGGAGTGACGGGCTTGGCTACACCTTC. V is TRBV30 and J is TRBJ1-2; D remains ambiguous. V lost 1 base to trimming and J lost 7 bases, with 7 bases between them. CDR1 is GTSNPN, CDR2 SVGIG, per germline (reference sequence). The length of the CDR3 is 11 residues. The variable domain in full, completed from reference TRBV30 and TRBJ1-2, reads SQTIHQWPATLVQPVGSPLSLECTVEGTSNPNLYWYRQAAGRGLQLLFYSVGIGQISSEVPQNLSASRPQDRQFILSSKKLLLSDSGFYLCAWSDGLGYTFGSGTRLTVV.

The rearrangement uses TRBV5-1 and TRBJ2-7; TRBD2 matches 13 bases. V lost 2 bases and J lost 2; bases outside the gene matches: 7. The V gene's germline CDR1 is SGHRS and CDR2 YFSETQ. The CDR3 runs to 17 residues. The CDR3 DNA is TGCGCCAGCAGCTTTGGACTAGCGGGAGAGGGGACCTACGAGCAGTACTTC. Residues: CASSFGLAGEGTYEQYF.

This clone came up once. The chain is built from TRBV27 and TRBJ2-5; D assignment may be TRBD1 or TRBD2 (5 bases each). Germline V gene sequence: CDR1 MNHEY, CDR2 SMNVEV (reference sequence). Trimming stripped 2 bases from V and 7 bases from J, with 5 bases between. The CDR3 is made up of 11 amino acids. CDR3 sequence reads: CASSLGTTQYF. CDR3 coding DNA: TGTGCCAGCAGTTTAGGGACGACCCAGTACTTC.

With regard to this clone: Other nucleotide sequences in the sample specify the same CDR3. The chain couples TRBV30 to TRBJ1-5; 7 bases agree with TRBD1. The germline V gene has CDR1 GTSNPN and CDR2 SVGIG (reference sequence). The CDR3 spans 15 residues. J lost 1 base, V lost 1 base, and 4 bases had no gene match. In DNA, the CDR3 is TGTGCCTGGAGTGCTGGGACAGCGAGCAATCAGCCCCAGCATTTT. Protein: CAWSAGTASNQPQHF.

As regards this clone: The sample carries other DNA sequences with the same CDR3. The chain links TRBV6-5 to TRBJ2-2; TRBD1 aligns across 10 bases. V shed 4 bases, J shed 4 bases, and the junction held 3 bases outside the gene matches. Germline V gene data show CDR1 as MNHEY and CDR2 as SVGAGI. CDR3 length: 15 amino acids. Here the CDR3 DNA reads TGTGCCAGCAGTTCCGGGACAGGGGCCACCGGGGAGCTGTTTTTT. It specifies CASSSGTGATGELFF.

The chain is built from TRBV11-2 and TRBJ2-7; D is unresolved. The CDR3 runs to 17 residues. The ends were cut back, 1 base at V and 3 bases at J, with 19 bases in the middle. Germline lookup yields CDR1 SGHAT and CDR2 FQNNGV. DNA for the CDR3: TGTGCCAGCAGCTTAGTCCCCTCGCCTACCCCTAACTACGAGCAGTACTTC. Amino acids: CASSLVPSPTPNYEQYF.

The chain has TRBV11-1 and TRBJ2-7; D not certain. The CDR3 is 13 residues long. CDR1 and CDR2 (germline): SGHAT, FQDESV (reference sequence). V lost 1 base and J lost 0, with 4 bases in between. The DNA for the CDR3 is TGTGCCAGCAGCTTAGAGTCCTCCTACGAGCAGTACTTC. It yields the protein CASSLESSYEQYF.

The chain links TRBV10-3 to TRBJ2-2; 9 bases agree with TRBD2. The CDR3 covers 14 residues. Trimming cost V 9 bases and J 5 bases; bases outside gene matches: 7. CDR1 ENHRY and CDR2 SYGVKD come from the germline V gene. Here the CDR3 DNA reads TGTGCCATACAAGCGGGAGGAGGTACCGGGGAGCTGTTTTTT. This translates into CAIQAGGGTGELFF.

The genes are TRBV19 and TRBJ1-4, with 9 bases that match TRBD1. Germline CDR1 LNHDA, CDR2 SQIVND (reference sequence). The V gene end was trimmed by 8 bases and the J gene end by 7 bases; junction bases not matched to a gene: 14. The CDR3 is 16 residues long. CDR3 DNA sequence: TGTGCCAGTTTTGGGGAGGATGGACAGGGGCCTGAAAAACTGTTTTTT. Protein: CASFGEDGQGPEKLFF. The full variable domain, completed using reference TRBV19 and TRBJ1-4, is DGGITQSPKYLFRKEGQNVTLSCEQNLNHDAMYWYRQDPGQGLRLIYYSQIVNDFQKGDIAEGYSVSREKKESFPLTVTSAQKNPTAFYLCASFGEDGQGPEKLFFGSGTQLSVL.